This T cell receptor beta chain was profiled in a study of vaccination effects on CD4 cells after COVID-19. About the research overall: Participants were given two doses of BNT162b2 or mRNA-1273 vaccine.

This CDR3 comprises 14 residues. V gave up 8 bases and J gave up 1 base, with 12 bases separating them. Looked up from germline, CDR1 is PRHDT and CDR2 is FYEKMQ (reference sequence). Once cultured for under 11 days, the cells underwent separation to obtain CD4+ T cells. Among the vaccine recipients, none had a prior SARS-CoV-2 infection, and nucleocapsid antibodies were negative. The assay was immunoSEQ multiplex PCR, and TCRdb's table has in-frame clones only and misses some. The data show roughly 50,000 clones, around 67% seen once. Findings of the study overall: Limitations: small convalescent group and missing early post-infection timepoints. Healthy vaccinees had only 1 of 255 vaccine-induced clones cross-react with common cold coronaviruses.

Note on this clone: Its target is unknown.

The rearrangement links TRBV13 to TRBJ2-4; D ambiguous. The sequence came from a human donor who received a COVID-19 vaccine. The material was CD4+ T cells from PBMCs cultured without peptide, obtained before COVID-19 vaccination. This CDR3 is CASGSAWAKNIQYF. CDR3 coding DNA: TGTGCCAGCGGGTCCGCGTGGGCCAAAAACATTCAGTACTTC.